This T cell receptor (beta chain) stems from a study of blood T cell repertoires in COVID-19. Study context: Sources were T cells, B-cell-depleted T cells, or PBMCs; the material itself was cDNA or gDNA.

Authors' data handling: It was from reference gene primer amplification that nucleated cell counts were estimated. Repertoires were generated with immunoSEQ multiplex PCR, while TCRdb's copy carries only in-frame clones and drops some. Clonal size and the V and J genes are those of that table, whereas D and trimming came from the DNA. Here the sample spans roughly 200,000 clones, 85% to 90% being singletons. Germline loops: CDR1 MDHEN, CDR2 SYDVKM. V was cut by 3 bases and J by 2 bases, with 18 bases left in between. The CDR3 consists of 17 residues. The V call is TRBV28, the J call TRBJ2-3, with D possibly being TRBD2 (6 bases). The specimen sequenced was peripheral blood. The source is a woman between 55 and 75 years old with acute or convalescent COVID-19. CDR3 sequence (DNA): TGTGCCAGCAGTTTGGATCTGCGGGATCGAATCACAGATACGCAGTATTTT. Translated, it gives CASSLDLRDRITDTQYF.